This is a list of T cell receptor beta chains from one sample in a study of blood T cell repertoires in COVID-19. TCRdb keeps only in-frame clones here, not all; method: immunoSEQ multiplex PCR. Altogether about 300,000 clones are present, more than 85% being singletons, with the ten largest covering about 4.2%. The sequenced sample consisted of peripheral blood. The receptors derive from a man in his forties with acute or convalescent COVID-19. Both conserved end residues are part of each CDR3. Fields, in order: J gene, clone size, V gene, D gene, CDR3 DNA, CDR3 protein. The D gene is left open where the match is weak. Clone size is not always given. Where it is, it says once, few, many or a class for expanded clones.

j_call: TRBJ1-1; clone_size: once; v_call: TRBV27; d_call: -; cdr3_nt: TGTGCCAGCAGGCCCTCGAGAAGCCCGAACACTGAAGCTTTCTTT; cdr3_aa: CASRPSRSPNTEAFF
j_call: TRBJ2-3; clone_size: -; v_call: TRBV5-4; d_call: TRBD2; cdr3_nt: TGTGCCAGCAGCCTTTCCCCGACTAGCGGGGGGGCAGATACGCAGTATTTT; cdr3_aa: CASSLSPTSGGADTQYF
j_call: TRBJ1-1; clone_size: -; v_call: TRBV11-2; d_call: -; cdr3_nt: TGTGCCAGCAGCTTAAGCCTTGCGAACACTGAAGCTTTCTTT; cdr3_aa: CASSLSLANTEAFF
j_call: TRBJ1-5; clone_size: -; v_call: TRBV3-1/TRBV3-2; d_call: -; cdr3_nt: TGTGCCAGCAGCCAAGCACAGGGGCCCCAGCATTTT; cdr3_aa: CASSQAQGPQHF
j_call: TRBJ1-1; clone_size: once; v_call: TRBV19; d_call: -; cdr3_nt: TGTGCCAGTAGCAGGTGGAACCCGAACACTGAAGCTTTCTTT; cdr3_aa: CASSRWNPNTEAFF
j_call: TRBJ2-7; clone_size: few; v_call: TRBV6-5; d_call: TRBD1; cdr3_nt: TGTGCCAGCATGGGACAGGACCTCTCCTACGAGCAGTACTTC; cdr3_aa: CASMGQDLSYEQYF
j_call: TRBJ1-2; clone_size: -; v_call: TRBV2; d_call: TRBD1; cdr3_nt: TGTGCCAGCAGCTCTCGGACAGGGAACTATGGCTACACCTTC; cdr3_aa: CASSSRTGNYGYTF
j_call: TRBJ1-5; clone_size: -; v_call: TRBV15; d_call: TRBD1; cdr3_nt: TGTGCCACCAGCCGAGACAGGGGGCCCGGTCAGCCCCAGCATTTT; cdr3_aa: CATSRDRGPGQPQHF
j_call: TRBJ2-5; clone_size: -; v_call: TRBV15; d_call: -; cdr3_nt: TGTGCCACCAGCAGAGATAGGTGGAATGCAATGGGAGCCCAGTACTTC; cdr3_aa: CATSRDRWNAMGAQYF
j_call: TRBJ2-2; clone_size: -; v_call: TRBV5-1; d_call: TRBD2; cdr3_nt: TGCGCCAGCAGCTTGTTGGCGGGGGGCGTCACCGGGGAGCTGTTTTTT; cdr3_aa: CASSLLAGGVTGELFF
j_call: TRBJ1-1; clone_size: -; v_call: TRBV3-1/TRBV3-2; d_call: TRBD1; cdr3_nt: TGTGCCAGCAGCCAAGGGACCGGGACAGCGAACACTGAAGCTTTCTTT; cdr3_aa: CASSQGTGTANTEAFF
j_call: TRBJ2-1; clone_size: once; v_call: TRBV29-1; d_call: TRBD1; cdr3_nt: TGCAGCGTGTCCAGGGGGAGCTACAATGAGCAGTTCTTC; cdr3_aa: CSVSRGSYNEQFF
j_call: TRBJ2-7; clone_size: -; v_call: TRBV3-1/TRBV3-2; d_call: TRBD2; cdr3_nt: TGTGCCAGCAGCCAAGACTCTAGCGGGTACGAGCAGTACTTC; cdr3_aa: CASSQDSSGYEQYF
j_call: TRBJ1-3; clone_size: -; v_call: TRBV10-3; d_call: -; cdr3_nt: TGTGCCACTAACCCGGGGGCTGGAAACACCATATATTTT; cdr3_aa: CATNPGAGNTIYF
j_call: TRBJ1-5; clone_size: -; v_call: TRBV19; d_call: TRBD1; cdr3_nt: TGTGCCAGTATGCGGGGTGGACAGGGGATTTTGGGCAATCAGCCCCAGCATTTT; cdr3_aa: CASMRGGQGILGNQPQHF
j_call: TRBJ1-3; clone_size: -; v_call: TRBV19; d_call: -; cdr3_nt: TGTGCCAGTAGTAGGGAGGCATCGGCTGGAAACACCATATATTTT; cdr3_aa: CASSREASAGNTIYF
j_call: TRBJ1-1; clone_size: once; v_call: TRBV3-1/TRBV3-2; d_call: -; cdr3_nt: TGTGCCAGCAGCCAAGCCTATGAAGCTTTCTTT; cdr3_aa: CASSQAYEAFF
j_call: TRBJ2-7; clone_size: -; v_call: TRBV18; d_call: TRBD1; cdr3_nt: TGTGCCAGCTCACTCCTTGGACAGGGAACCTACGAGCAGTACTTC; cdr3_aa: CASSLLGQGTYEQYF
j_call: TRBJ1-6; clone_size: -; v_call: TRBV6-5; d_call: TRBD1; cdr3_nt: TGTGCCAGCAGTACGACAGGGGAAAATTCACCCCTCCACTTT; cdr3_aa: CASSTTGENSPLHF
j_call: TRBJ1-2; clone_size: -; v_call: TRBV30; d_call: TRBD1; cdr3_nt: TGTGCCTGGAACGGACAGGGGGCGCAAAACTATGGCTACACCTTC; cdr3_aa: CAWNGQGAQNYGYTF
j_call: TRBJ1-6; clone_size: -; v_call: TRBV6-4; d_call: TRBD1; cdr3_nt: TGTGCCAGCAGTGACCCAACCCTGGACAGGGGATCCTATAATTCACCCCTCCACTTT; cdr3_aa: CASSDPTLDRGSYNSPLHF
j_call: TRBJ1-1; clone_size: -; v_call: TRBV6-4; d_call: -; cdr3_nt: TGTGCCAGAGCAGGGACGGGGACCCGATTAAGGCGGGGGCCGAACACTGAAGCTTTCTTT; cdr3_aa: CARAGTGTRLRRGPNTEAFF
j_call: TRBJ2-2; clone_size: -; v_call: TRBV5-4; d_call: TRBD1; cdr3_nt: TGTGCCAGCAGCAGCCGACAGGGTCTCTTCACCGGGGAGCTGTTTTTT; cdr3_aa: CASSSRQGLFTGELFF
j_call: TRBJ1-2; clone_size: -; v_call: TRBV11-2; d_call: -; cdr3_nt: TGTGCCAGCAGCCGATGGACAGCTTCTCAAGGCTACACCTTC; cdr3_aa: CASSRWTASQGYTF
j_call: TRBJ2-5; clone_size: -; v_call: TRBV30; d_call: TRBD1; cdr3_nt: TGTGCCTGGGACAGGGGGCGAGAGACCCAGTACTTC; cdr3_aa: CAWDRGRETQYF
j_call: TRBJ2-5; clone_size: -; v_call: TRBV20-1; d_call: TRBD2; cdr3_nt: TGCAGCCCTGCGGGGGACGGGACCCAGTACTTC; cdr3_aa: CSPAGDGTQYF
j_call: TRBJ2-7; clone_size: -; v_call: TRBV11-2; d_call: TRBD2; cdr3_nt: TGTGCCAGCAGCTTAGGAGGGCCGGGACGCGGGGGTTCCTACGAGCAGTACTTC; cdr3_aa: CASSLGGPGRGGSYEQYF
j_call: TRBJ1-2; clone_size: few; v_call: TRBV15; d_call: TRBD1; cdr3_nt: TGTGCCACCAGCAGAGAAGGGACAGGTAACATCTATGGCTACACCTTC; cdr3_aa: CATSREGTGNIYGYTF
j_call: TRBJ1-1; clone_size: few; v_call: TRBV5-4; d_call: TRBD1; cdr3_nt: TGTGCCACCCAGGGGGATTGGAACACTGAAGCTTTCTTT; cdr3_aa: CATQGDWNTEAFF
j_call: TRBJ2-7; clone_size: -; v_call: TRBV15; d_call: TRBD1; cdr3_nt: TGTGCCACCAGCCGTCAGGGGGCTCTCTCGGAAGAGCAGTACTTC; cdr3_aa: CATSRQGALSEEQYF
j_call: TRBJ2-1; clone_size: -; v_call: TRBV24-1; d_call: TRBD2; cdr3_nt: TGTGCCACCAGTGGTAGCGGGGGTATCAATGAGCAGTTCTTC; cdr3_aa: CATSGSGGINEQFF
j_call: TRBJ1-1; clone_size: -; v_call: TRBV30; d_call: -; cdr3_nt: TGTGCCTGGAGCCCGAAGCCCGGACAGAAGAACACTGAAGCTTTCTTT; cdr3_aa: CAWSPKPGQKNTEAFF
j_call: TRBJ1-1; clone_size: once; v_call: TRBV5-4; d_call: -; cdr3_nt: TGTGCCAGCAGCCCGGAGCTGAGGAACACTGAAGCTTTCTTT; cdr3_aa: CASSPELRNTEAFF
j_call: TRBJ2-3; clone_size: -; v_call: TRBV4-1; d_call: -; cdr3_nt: TGCGCCAGCAGCCTGGGAGGCCAGGAAGATACGCAGTATTTT; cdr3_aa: CASSLGGQEDTQYF
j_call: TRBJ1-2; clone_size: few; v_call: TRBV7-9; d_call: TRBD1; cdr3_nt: TGTGCCAGCAGCTACCGGGACAGGGATACCTATGGCTACACCTTC; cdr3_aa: CASSYRDRDTYGYTF
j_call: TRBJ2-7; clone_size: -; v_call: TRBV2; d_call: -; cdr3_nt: TGTGCCAGCAGCGTCACAGGGCTGTACGAGCAGTACTTC; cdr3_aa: CASSVTGLYEQYF
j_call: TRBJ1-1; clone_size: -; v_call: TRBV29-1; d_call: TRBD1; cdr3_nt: TGCAGCGCCCGGACAGGGGTCACCTTAACTGAAGCTTTCTTT; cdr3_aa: CSARTGVTLTEAFF
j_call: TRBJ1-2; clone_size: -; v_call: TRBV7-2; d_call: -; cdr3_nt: TGTGCCAGCAGCTTAGACAGGTCCTATGGCTACACCTTC; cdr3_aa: CASSLDRSYGYTF
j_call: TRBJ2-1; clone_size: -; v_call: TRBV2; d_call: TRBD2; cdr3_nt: TGTGCCAGCAGTGAAGGGCGGGGGGGTTACAATGAGCAGTTCTTC; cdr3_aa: CASSEGRGGYNEQFF
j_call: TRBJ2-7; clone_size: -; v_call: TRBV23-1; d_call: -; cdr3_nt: TGCGCCAGCAGTCAATTAGGTCAGGGATCCTACGAGCAGTACTTC; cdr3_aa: CASSQLGQGSYEQYF
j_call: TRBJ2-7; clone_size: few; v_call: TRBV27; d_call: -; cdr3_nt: TGTGCCAGCAGTCCCCCTGAACCGCGCGAGCAGTACTTC; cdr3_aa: CASSPPEPREQYF
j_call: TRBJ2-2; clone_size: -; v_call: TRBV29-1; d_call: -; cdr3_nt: TGCAGCGTTGAAAGGGACACGGGCACCGGGGAGCTGTTTTTT; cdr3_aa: CSVERDTGTGELFF
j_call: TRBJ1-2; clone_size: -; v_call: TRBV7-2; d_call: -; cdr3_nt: TGTGCCAGCAGCTCGTCTGGCGGCCCGGGGTATGGCTACACCTTC; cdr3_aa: CASSSSGGPGYGYTF
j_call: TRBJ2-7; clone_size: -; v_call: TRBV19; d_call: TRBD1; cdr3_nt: TGTGCCTCCTCAGCGACAGGGTCCCCCTACGAGCAGTACTTC; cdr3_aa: CASSATGSPYEQYF
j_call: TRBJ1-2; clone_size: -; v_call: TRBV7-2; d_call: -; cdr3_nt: TGTGCCAGCAGCTTGGGCATCTCCTATGGCTACACCTTC; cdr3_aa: CASSLGISYGYTF
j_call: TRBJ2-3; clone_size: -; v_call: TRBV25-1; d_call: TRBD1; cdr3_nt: TGTGCCAGCAGTGCTATAGACAGGGGGCCCAGCACAGATACGCAGTATTTT; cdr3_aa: CASSAIDRGPSTDTQYF
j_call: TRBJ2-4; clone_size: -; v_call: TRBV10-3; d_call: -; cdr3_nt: TGTGCCATCAGTGAGTCCTCTACCAGGGCCAAAAACATTCAGTACTTC; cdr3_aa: CAISESSTRAKNIQYF
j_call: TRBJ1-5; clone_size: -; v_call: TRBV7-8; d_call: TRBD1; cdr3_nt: TGTGCCAGCAGCAGCGGACAGGGGGCTCATCAGCCCCAGCATTTT; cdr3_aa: CASSSGQGAHQPQHF
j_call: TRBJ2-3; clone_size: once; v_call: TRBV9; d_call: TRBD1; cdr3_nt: TGTGCCAGCAGCGTAGAAAGGGGACAGAACACAGATACGCAGTATTTT; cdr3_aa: CASSVERGQNTDTQYF
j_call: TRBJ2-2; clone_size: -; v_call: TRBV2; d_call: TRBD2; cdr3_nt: TGTGCCACCCGGCGGGAGACCGGGGAGCTGTTTTTT; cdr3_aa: CATRRETGELFF
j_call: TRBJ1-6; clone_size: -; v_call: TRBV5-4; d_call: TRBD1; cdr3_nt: TGTGCCAGCAGCTCACCGGGACAGGGAGTTAATTCACCCCTCCACTTT; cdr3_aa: CASSSPGQGVNSPLHF
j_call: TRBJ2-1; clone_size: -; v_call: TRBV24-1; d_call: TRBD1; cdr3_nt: TGTGCCACCAGTGATGCTGACAGGGCCCGAGGCAATGAGCAGTTCTTC; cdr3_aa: CATSDADRARGNEQFF
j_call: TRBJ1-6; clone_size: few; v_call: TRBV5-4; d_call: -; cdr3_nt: TGTGCCGGAGCCAGGGACAATTCGGGCGGTTCACCCCTCCACTTT; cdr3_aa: CAGARDNSGGSPLHF
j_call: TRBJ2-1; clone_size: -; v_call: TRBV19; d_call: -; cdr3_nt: TGTGCCAGTAGTATAAGGAGTCAGGGGGGTAATGAGCAGTTCTTC; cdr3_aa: CASSIRSQGGNEQFF
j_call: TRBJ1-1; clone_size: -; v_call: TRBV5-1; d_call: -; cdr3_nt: TGCGCCAGCAGCTTCCATTCCGGTGAAGCTTTCTTT; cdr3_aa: CASSFHSGEAFF
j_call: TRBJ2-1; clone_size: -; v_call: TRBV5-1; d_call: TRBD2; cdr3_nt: TGCGCCAGCAGCTTGCCCACAGCGGGGGGACCCAATGAGCAGTTCTTC; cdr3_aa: CASSLPTAGGPNEQFF
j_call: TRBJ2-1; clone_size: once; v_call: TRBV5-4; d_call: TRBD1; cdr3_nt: TGTGCCAGCAGCTTTTTGTCGCGACAGGGTAACGATGAGCAGTTCTTC; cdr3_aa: CASSFLSRQGNDEQFF